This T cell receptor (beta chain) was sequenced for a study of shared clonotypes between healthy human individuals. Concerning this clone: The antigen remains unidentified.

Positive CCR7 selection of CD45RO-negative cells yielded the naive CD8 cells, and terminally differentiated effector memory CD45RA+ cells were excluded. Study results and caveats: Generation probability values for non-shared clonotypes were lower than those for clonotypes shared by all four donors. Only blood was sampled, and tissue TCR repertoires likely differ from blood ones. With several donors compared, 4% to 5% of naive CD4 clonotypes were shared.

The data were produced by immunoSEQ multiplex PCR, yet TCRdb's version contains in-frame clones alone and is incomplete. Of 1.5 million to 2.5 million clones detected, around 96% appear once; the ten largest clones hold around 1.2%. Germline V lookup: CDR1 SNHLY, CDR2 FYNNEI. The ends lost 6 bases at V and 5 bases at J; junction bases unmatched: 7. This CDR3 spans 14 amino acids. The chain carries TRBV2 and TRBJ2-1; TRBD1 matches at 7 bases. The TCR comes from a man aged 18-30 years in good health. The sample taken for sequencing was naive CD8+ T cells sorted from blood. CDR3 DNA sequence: TGTGCCAGCAGACCGGGACAGCTCAACAATGAGCAGTTCTTC. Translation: CASRPGQLNNEQFF.